This T cell receptor (beta chain) is drawn from a study of T cells in Graves' hyperthyroidism and ophthalmopathy. Study-wide context: Peripheral blood was acquired at first diagnosis, ahead of any therapy whatsoever.

The germline gives CDR1 SNHLY, CDR2 FYNNEI. The CDR3 sequence is 14 residues long. Trimming removed 7 bases from V and 3 bases from J, with 15 bases in between. Using roughly 9.4 ml of fresh peripheral blood, PBMCs were prepared. Amplification targeted TCR beta CDR3 regions from RNA transcripts. In the first-round RT-PCR of the TCR CDR3, the HTBI primer set was used. MiXCR was run by TCRdb on the multiplex PCR reads, yielding one entry per CDR3 protein. Seen here are 750,000 to 950,000 distinct CDR3 sequences, 35% to 40% observed once, and the top ten hold approximately 8.7%. This TCR was sampled from a man aged 18 to 30 with Graves' hyperthyroidism. Sequences were obtained from blood. This chain uses TRBV2 with TRBJ1-1; the D gene is possibly TRBD1 (5 bases). The CDR3 reads CASTERGAHTEAFF. The CDR3 DNA reads as TGTGCCAGCACGGAGAGAGGGGCGCACACTGAAGCTTTCTTT.